A single T cell receptor beta chain is shown here with its context. Its antigen remains unidentified. This sample is part of a study of T cells expressing NK-cell markers. About the research overall: Sorted CD3+CD56+NKG2C+, CD3+CD56+NKG2C- and CD3+CD56-NKG2C+ T cells supplied TCR beta repertoires. Findings and caveats of the study: Clarity on HCMV specificity was lacking for the expanded NKG2C+ T cell clones.

Germline V gives CDR1 SEHNR, CDR2 FQNEAQ (reference sequence). The CDR3 length is 16 residues. TCRdb processed the 5' RACE reads again and assigns one entry to each CDR3 protein, with no DNA. The record lists 140,000 to 150,000 distinct CDR3 sequences, of which the ten most abundant hold approximately 12%. This TCR was sampled from a man aged 18 to 29 in good health. Sequences were obtained from blood T cells: a sorted CD56 or NKG2C T cell subset, CD4+ or CD8+ T cells, or bulk PBMC T cells (not recorded which). The chain joins TRBV7-9 to TRBJ2-1; with no DNA, the TCRdb D assignment of TRBD1 cannot be verified. The CDR3 protein is CASNHPLGTVGNEQFF.